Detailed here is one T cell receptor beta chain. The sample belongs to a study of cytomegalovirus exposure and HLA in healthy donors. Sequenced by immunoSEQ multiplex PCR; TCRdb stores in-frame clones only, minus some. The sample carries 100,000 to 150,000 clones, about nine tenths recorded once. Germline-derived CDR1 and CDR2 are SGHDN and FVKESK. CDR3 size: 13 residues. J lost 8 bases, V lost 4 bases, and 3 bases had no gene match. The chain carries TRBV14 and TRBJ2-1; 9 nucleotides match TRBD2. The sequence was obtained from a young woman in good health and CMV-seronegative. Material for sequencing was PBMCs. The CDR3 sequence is CASSLAGVHEQFF. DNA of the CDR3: TGTGCCAGCAGCCTAGCGGGAGTTCATGAGCAGTTCTTC.